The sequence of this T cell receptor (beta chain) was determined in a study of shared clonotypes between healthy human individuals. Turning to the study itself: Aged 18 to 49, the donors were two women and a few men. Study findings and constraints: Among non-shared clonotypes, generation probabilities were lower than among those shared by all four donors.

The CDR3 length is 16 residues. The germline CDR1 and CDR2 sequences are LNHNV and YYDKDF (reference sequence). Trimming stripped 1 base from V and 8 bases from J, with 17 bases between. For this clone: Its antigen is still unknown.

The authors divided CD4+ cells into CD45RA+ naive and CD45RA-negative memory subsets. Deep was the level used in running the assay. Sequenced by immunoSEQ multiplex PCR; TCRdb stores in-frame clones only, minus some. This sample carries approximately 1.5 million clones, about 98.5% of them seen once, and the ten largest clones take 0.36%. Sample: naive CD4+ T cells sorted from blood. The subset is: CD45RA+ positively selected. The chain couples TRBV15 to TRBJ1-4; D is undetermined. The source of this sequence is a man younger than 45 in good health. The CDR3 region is CATSRGGGGSSEKLFF. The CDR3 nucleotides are TGTGCCACCAGCAGAGGAGGCGGAGGGTCCAGCGAAAAACTGTTTTTT. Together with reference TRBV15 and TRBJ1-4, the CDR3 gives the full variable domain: DAMVIQNPRYQVTQFGKPVTLSCSQTLNHNVMYWYQQKSSQAPKLLFHYYDKDFNNEADTPDNFQSRRPNTSFCFLDIRSPGLGDTAMYLCATSRGGGGSSEKLFFGSGTQLSVL.